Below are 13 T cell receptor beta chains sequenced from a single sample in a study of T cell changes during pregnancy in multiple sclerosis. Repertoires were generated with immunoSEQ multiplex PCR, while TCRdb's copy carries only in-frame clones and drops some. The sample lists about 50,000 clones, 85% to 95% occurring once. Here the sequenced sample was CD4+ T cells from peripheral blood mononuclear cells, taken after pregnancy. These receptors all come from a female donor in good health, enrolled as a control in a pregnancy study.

The CDR3 sequence is CASLSRDRGPGYTF. The CDR3 DNA sequence: TGTGCCAGTTTATCCCGGGACAGGGGGCCTGGCTACACCTTC. The rearrangement joins TRBV19 to TRBJ1-2, with 12 bases that match TRBD1. The J segment lost 7 bases and the V segment lost 8 bases, leaving 8 bases of the junction unmatched. CDR3 length: 14 amino acids. Germline CDR1 is LNHDA and CDR2 is SQIVND (reference sequence).

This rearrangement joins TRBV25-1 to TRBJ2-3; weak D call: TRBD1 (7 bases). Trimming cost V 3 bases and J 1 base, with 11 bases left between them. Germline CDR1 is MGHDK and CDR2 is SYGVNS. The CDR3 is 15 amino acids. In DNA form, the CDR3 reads TGTGCCAGCAGTGAGTTCAGGGGGGGCACAGATACGCAGTATTTT. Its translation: CASSEFRGGTDTQYF.

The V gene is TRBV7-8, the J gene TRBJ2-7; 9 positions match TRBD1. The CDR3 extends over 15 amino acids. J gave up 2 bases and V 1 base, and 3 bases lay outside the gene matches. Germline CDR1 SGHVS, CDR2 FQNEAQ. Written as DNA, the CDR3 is TGTGCCAGCAGCTTAGTCGGGACAGGGACCTACGAGCAGTACTTC. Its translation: CASSLVGTGTYEQYF.

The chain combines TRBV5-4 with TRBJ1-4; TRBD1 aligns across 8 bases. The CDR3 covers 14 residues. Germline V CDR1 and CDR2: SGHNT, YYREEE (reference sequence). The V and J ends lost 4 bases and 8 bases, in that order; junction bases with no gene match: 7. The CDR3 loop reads CASSTTGAREKLFF. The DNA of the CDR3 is TGTGCCAGCAGCACGACAGGGGCAAGGGAAAAACTGTTTTTT.

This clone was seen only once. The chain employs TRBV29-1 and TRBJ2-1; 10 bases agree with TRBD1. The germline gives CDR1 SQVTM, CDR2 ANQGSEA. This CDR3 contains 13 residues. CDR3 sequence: CSRRDRGSNEQFF. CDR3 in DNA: TGCAGTCGCCGGGACAGGGGTTCCAATGAGCAGTTCTTC.

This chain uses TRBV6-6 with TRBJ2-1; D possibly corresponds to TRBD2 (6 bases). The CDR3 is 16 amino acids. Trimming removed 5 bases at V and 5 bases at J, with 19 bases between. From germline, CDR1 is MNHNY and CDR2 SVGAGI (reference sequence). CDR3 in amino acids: CASSPPRGIPDNEQFF. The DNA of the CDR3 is TGTGCCAGCAGTCCGCCACGGGGGATTCCCGACAATGAGCAGTTCTTC.

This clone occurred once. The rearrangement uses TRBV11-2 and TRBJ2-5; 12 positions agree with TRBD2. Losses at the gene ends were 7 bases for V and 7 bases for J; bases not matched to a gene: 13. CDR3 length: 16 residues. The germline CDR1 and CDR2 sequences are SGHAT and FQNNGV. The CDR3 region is CASTRSSGGALGTQYF. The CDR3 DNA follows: TGTGCCAGCACACGATCTAGCGGGGGGGCTTTGGGGACCCAGTACTTC.

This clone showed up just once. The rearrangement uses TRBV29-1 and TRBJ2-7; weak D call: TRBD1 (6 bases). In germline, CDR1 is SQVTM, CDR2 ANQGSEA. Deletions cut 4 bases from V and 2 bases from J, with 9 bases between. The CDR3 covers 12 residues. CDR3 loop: CSVGQVPYEQYF. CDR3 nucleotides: TGCAGCGTTGGACAGGTCCCCTACGAGCAGTACTTC.

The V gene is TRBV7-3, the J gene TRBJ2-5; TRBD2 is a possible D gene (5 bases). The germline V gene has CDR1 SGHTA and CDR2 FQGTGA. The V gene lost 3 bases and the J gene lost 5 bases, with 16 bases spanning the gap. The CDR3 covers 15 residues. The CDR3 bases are TGTGCCAGCAGCTTCTACACCCAAAGAGGGGAGACCCAGTACTTC. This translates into CASSFYTQRGETQYF.

CDR3 residues: CASRDHGEKDGELFF. The CDR3 DNA is TGCGCCAGCAGGGACCACGGGGAAAAGGACGGGGAGCTGTTTTTT. The V call is TRBV10-1, the J call TRBJ2-2; D might be TRBD2 (5 bases). CDR1 is WNHNN and CDR2 is SYGVQD in the germline V gene (reference sequence). The ends were cut back, 6 bases at V and 7 bases at J, with 18 bases in the middle. The CDR3 is 15 amino acids.

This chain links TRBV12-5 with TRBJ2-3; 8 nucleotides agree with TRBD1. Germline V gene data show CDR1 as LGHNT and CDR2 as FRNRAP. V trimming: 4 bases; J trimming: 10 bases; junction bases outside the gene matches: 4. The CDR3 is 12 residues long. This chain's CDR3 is CASGSVTGAQYF. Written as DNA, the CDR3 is TGTGCTAGTGGTTCCGTGACAGGGGCGCAGTATTTT.

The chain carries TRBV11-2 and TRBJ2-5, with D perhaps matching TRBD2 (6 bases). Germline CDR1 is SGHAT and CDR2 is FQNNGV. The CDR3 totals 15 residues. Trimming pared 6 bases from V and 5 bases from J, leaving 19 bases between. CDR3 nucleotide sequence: TGTGCCAGCAGGGACGTGGGGGGAGTGGCGGAGACCCAGTACTTC. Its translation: CASRDVGGVAETQYF.

CDR3 DNA: TGTGCCAGCAGCTTAGGGGCAGCCTACGAGCAGTACTTC. It encodes CASSLGAAYEQYF. The chain employs TRBV11-3 and TRBJ2-7; D unresolved. V lost 1 base to trimming and J lost 2 bases, with 6 bases between them. The germline gives CDR1 SGHNT, CDR2 YENEEA. There are 13 residues in the CDR3.